A selection of T cell receptor beta chains follows, all from one sample in a study of T cell repertoires and Cas9 in healthy adults. Some clones are missing from TCRdb's copy, which holds only in-frame ones; the method was immunoSEQ multiplex PCR. The sample lists about 22,000 clones; under 95% were seen once. Sequencing used CD4+ effector T cells (CD127+, CD25-, CD137-, CD154-) from PBMCs; culture status not recorded. The receptor set was obtained from a human donor in good health. Both conserved end residues are part of each CDR3. The D gene is left open where the match is weak. Clone sizes are given selectively: once, few, many, or a class where the clone is expanded.

TRBJ1-6	TRBV2	-	-	TGTGCCAGCAGTGGCGGGTGGGGGGGGAATTCACCCCTCCACTTT	CASSGGWGGNSPLHF
TRBJ1-5	TRBV7-3	once	-	TGTGCCAGCAGCTTAGGCGTAAATCAGCCCCAGCATTTT	CASSLGVNQPQHF
TRBJ1-1	TRBV30	once	-	TGTGCCTGGAGTGGGGAAAATGAAGCTTTCTTT	CAWSGENEAFF
TRBJ1-1	TRBV7-2	once	-	TGTGCCAGCAGCTTCTCGAGTGGTGCCTTGAACACTGAAGCTTTCTTT	CASSFSSGALNTEAFF
TRBJ2-2	TRBV27	-	TRBD1	TGTGCCAGCATCCCTTCCCCGGGACAGGGTTCCTCCGGGGAGCTGTTTTTT	CASIPSPGQGSSGELFF
TRBJ1-5	TRBV5-1	-	TRBD1	TGCGCCAGCAGCTTACAGGGGGATCAGCCCCAGCATTTT	CASSLQGDQPQHF
TRBJ1-2	TRBV28	few	-	TGTGCCAGCAGTACGGGGCACCAGGGAGACTATGGCTACACCTTC	CASSTGHQGDYGYTF
TRBJ2-7	TRBV30	-	-	TGTGCCTTTACTATGAGGACAGCCACCTACGAGCAGTACTTC	CAFTMRTATYEQYF
TRBJ2-5	TRBV6-5	-	-	TGTGCCAGCAGTTTCAAAGAGACCCAGTACTTC	CASSFKETQYF
TRBJ1-4	TRBV15	-	TRBD1	TGTGCCACCAGCAGGGGACAGATCTCAACTAATGAAAAACTGTTTTTT	CATSRGQISTNEKLFF
TRBJ1-5	TRBV6-5	-	-	TGTGCCAGCAGTTTCGACAGATATCAGCCCCAGCATTTT	CASSFDRYQPQHF
TRBJ1-2	TRBV19	-	-	TGTGCCAGTAGTACTTCCGGGACATGGGCTGGCTACACCTTC	CASSTSGTWAGYTF
TRBJ2-6	TRBV27	-	-	TGTGCCAGCACGGGGCCTGGGGCCAACGTCCTGACTTTC	CASTGPGANVLTF
TRBJ2-4	TRBV7-9	-	-	TGTGCCAGCAGCTTAGCCGCCTTAGACATTCAGTACTTC	CASSLAALDIQYF
TRBJ2-7	TRBV5-1	-	-	TGCGCCAGCAGCTCTCCACAGGGCGCTAGGGAGCAGTACTTC	CASSSPQGAREQYF
TRBJ1-1	TRBV7-3	-	TRBD1	TGTGCCAGCAGCGTGGACAGGAACACCGAAGCTTTCTTT	CASSVDRNTEAFF
TRBJ2-1	TRBV11-2	few	TRBD2	TGTGCCAGCATCCCTTTAGCGGGAACCTACAATGAGCAGTTCTTC	CASIPLAGTYNEQFF
TRBJ1-1	TRBV2	-	TRBD1	TGTGCCAGCAGTGGATTAGGGGGCCGGACTGAAGCTTTCTTT	CASSGLGGRTEAFF
TRBJ1-2	TRBV29-1	-	-	TGCAGCGTTTTGCAGGGTCCCTATGGCTACACCTTC	CSVLQGPYGYTF
TRBJ2-3	TRBV6-1	few	-	TGTGCCAGCAGTGATCGGCAGAGCACAGATACGCAGTATTTT	CASSDRQSTDTQYF